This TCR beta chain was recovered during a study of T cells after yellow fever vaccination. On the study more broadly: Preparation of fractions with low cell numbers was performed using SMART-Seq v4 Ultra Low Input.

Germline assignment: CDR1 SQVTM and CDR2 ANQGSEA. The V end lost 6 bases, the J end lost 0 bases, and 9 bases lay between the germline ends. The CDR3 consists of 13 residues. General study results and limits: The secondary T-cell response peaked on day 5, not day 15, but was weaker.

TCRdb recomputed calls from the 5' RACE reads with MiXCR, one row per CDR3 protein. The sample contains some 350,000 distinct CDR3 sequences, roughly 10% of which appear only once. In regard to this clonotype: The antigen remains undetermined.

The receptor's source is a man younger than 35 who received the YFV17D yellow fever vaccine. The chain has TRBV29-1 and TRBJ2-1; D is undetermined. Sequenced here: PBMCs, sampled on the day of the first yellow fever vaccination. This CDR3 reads CSVRIGSYNEQFF. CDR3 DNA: TGCAGCGTACGCATCGGCTCCTACAATGAGCAGTTCTTC.